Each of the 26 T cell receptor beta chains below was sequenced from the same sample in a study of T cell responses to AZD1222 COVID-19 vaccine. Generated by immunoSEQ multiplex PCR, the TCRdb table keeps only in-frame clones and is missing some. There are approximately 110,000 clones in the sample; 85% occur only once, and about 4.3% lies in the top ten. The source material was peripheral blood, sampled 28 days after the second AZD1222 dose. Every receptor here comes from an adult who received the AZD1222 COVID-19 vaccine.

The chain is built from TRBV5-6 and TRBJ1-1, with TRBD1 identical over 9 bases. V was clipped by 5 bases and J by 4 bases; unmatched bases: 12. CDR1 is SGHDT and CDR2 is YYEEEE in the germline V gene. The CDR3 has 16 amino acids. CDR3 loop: CASRDSPGQGVTEAFF. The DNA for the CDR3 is TGTGCCAGCAGGGACAGCCCGGGACAGGGTGTCACTGAAGCTTTCTTT. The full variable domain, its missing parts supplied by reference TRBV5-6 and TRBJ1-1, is DAGVTQSPTHLIKTRGQQVTLRCSPKSGHDTVSWYQQALGQGPQFIFQYYEEEERQRGNFPDRFSGHQFPNYSSELNVNALLLGDSALYLCASRDSPGQGVTEAFFGQGTRLTVV.

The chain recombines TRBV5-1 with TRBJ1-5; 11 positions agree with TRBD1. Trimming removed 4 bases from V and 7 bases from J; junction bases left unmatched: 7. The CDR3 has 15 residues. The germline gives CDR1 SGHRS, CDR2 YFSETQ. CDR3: CASSQGTGGNQPQHF. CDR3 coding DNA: TGCGCCAGCAGCCAAGGGACAGGGGGAAACCAGCCCCAGCATTTT.

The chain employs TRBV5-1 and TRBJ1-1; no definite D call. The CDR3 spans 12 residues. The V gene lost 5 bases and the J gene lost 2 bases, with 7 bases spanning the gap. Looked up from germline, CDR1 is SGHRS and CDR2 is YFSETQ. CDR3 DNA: TGCGCCAGCAGAATGGGTAACACTGAAGCTTTCTTT. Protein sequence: CASRMGNTEAFF.

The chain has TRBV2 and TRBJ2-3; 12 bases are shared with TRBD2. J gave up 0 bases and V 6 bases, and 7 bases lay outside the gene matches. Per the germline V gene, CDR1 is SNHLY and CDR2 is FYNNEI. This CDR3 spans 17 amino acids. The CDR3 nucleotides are TGTGCCAGCAGCGGGACTAGCGGGCTCCCTAGCACAGATACGCAGTATTTT. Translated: CASSGTSGLPSTDTQYF.

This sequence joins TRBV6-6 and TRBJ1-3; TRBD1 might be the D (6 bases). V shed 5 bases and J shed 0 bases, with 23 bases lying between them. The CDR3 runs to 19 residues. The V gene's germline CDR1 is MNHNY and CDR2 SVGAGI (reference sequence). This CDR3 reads CASSPRAVQGKSSGNTIYF. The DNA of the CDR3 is TGTGCCAGCAGTCCGAGAGCCGTACAGGGCAAGAGCTCTGGAAACACCATATATTTT.

Written as DNA, the CDR3 is TGTGCCAGCAGCCAGATGAGGGGTAACACTGAAGCTTTCTTT. Protein sequence: CASSQMRGNTEAFF. This chain connects TRBV3-1 (or the pseudogene TRBV3-2) to TRBJ1-1; D is possibly TRBD1 (5 bases). The germline V gene has CDR1 LGHDT and CDR2 YNNKEL (reference sequence). The CDR3 contains 14 residues. V lost 3 bases and J lost 2, with 10 bases in between.

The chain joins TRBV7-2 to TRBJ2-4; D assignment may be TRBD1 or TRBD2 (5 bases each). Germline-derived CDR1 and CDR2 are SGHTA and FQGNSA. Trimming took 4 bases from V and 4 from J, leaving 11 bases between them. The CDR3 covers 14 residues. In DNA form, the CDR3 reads TGTGCCAGCAGCTCGGGGACGTTAAAAAACATTCAGTACTTC. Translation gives CASSSGTLKNIQYF.

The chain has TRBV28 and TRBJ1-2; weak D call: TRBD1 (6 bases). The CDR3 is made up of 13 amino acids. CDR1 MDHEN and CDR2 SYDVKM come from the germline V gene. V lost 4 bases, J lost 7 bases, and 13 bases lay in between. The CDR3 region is CASSSAGAGGYTF. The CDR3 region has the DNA TGTGCCAGCAGTTCGGCAGGGGCGGGTGGCTACACCTTC.

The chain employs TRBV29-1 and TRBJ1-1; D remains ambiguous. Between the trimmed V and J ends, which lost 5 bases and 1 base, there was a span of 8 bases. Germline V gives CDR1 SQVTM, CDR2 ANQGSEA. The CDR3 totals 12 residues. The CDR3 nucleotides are TGCAGCGTTCAACCAAGGAACACTGAAGCTTTCTTT. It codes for CSVQPRNTEAFF. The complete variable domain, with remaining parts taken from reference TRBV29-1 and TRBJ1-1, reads SAVISQKPSRDICQRGTSLTIQCQVDSQVTMMFWYRQQPGQSLTLIATANQGSEATYESGFVIDKFPISRPNLTFSTLTVSNMSPEDSSIYLCSVQPRNTEAFFGQGTRLTVV.

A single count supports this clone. The CDR3 sequence is CASSYDSLVEQYF. Written as DNA, the CDR3 is TGTGCCAGCAGTTACGACAGTTTAGTAGAGCAGTACTTC. The chain joins TRBV6-5 to TRBJ2-7; D may be TRBD1 (5 bases). V shed 2 bases and J shed 7 bases, with 12 bases lying between them. CDR3 size: 13 residues. The germline V gene encodes CDR1 MNHEY and CDR2 SVGAGI.

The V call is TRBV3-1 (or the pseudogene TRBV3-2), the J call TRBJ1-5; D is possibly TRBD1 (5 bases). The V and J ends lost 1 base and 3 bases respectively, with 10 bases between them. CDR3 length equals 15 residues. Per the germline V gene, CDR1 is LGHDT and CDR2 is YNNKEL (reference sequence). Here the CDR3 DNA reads TGTGCCAGCAGCCAAGCAACGGGGCTCAATCAGCCCCAGCATTTT. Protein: CASSQATGLNQPQHF.

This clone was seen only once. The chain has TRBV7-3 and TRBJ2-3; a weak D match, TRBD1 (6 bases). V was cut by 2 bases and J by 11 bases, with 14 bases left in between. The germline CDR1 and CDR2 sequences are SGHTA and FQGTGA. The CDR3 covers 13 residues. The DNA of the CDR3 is TGTGCCAGCAGCTTAGGGTCGGGCAGGGGGCAGTATTTT. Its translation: CASSLGSGRGQYF.

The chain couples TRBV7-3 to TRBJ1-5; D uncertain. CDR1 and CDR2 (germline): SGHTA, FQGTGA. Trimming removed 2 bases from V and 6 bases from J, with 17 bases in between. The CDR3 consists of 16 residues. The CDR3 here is CASSLGRARNLQPQHF. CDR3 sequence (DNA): TGTGCCAGCAGCTTAGGTAGGGCAAGGAATCTTCAGCCCCAGCATTTT.

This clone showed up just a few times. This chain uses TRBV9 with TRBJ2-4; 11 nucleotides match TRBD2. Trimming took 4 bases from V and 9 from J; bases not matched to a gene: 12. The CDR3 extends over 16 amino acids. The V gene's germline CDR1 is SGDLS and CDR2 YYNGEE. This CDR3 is CASSNSGGAEIGIQYF. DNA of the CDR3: TGTGCCAGCAGCAATAGCGGGGGGGCCGAGATCGGCATTCAGTACTTC. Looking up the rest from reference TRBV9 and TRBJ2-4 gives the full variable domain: DSGVTQTPKHLITATGQRVTLRCSPRSGDLSVYWYQQSLDQGLQFLIQYYNGEERAKGNILERFSAQQFPDLHSELNLSSLELGDSALYFCASSNSGGAEIGIQYFGAGTRLSVL.

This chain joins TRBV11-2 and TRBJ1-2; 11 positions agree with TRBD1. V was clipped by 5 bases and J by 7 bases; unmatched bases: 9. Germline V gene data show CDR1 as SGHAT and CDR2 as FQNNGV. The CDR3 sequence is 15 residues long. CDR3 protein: CASSTGTGGTVGYTF. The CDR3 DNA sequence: TGTGCCAGCAGCACCGGGACAGGGGGGACGGTTGGCTACACCTTC.

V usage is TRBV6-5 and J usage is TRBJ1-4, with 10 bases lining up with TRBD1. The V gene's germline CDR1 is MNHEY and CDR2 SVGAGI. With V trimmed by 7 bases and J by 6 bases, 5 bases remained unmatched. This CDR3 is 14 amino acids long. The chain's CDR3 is CASIPGTGDEKLFF. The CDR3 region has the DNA TGTGCCAGCATCCCCGGGACAGGGGATGAAAAACTGTTTTTT.

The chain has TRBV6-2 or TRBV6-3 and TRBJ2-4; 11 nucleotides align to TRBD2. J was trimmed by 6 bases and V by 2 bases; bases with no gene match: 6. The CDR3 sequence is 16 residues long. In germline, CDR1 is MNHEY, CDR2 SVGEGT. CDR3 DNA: TGTGCCAGCAGTTACCCGACTAGCGGGGTCGCAAACATTCAGTACTTC. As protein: CASSYPTSGVANIQYF.

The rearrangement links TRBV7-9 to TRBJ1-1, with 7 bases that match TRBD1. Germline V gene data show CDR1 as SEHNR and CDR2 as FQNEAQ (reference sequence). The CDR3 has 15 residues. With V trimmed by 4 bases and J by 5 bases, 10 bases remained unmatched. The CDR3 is CASSSGDRGLTEAFF. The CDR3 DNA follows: TGTGCCAGCAGCTCAGGGGACAGAGGATTAACTGAAGCTTTCTTT.

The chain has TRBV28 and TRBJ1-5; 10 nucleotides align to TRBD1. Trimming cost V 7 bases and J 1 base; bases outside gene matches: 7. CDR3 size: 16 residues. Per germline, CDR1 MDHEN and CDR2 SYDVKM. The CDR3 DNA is TGTGCCAGCACCTTTTGGACAGGGGGGAGCAATCAGCCCCAGCATTTT. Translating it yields CASTFWTGGSNQPQHF.

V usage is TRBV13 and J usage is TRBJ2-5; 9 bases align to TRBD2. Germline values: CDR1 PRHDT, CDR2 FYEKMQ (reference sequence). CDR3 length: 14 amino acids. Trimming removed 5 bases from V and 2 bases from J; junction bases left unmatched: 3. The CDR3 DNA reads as TGTGCCAGCAGCCCGCGGGGGGGTCAAGAGACCCAGTACTTC. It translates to CASSPRGGQETQYF.

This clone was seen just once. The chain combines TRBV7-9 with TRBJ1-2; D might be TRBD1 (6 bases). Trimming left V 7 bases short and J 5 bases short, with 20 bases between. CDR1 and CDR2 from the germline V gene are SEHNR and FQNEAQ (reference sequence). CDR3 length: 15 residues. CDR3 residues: CASTDSFRGLYGYTF. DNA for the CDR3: TGTGCCAGCACCGACTCTTTCAGGGGACTGTATGGCTACACCTTC.

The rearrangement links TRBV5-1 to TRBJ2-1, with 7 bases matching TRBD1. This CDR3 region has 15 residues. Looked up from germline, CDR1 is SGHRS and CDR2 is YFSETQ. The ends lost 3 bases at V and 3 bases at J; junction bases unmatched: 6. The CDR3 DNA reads TGCGCCAGCAGCTCGGGACAGTGGGGCTACAATGAGCAGTTCTTC. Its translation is CASSSGQWGYNEQFF.

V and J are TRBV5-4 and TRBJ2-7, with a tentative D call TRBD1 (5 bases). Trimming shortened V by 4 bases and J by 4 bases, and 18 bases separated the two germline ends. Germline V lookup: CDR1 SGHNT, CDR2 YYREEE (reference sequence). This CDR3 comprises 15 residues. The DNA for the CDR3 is TGTGCCAGCAGCCCTACGCAGGGTATGGCGTACGAGCAGTACTTC. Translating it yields CASSPTQGMAYEQYF.

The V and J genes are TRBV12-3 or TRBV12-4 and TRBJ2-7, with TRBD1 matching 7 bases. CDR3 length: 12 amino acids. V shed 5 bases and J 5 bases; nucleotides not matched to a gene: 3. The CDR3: CASSITGDEQYF. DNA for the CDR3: TGTGCCAGCAGTATTACAGGGGACGAGCAGTACTTC.

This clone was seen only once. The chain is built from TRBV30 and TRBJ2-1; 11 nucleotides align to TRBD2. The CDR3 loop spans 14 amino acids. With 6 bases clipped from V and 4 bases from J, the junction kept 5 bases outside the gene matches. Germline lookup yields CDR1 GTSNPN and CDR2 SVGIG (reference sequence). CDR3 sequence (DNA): TGTGCCTGCCCCGGGACTAGCGGTTACAATGAGCAGTTCTTC. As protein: CACPGTSGYNEQFF.

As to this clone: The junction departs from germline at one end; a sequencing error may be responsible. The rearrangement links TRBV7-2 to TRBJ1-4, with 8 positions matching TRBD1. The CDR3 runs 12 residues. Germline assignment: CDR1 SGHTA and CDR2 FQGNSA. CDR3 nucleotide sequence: TGTGCCAGCAGCAATCAATTGACAGGGGCCCGTTTT. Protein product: CASSNQLTGARF.